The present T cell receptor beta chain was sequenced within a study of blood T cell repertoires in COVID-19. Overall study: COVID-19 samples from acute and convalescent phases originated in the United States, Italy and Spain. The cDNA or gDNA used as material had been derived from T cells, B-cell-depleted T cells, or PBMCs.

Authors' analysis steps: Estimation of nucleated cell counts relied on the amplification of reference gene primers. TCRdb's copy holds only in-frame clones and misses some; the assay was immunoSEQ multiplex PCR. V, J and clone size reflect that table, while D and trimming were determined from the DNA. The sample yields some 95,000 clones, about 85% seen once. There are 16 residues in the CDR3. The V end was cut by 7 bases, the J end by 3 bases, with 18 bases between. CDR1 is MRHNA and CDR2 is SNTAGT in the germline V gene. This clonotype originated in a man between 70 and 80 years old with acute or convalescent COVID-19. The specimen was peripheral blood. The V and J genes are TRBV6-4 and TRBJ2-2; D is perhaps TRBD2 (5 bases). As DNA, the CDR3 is TGTGCCAGCACCCTAGAGCCGTCAGCGGACACCGGGGAGCTGTTTTTT. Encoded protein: CASTLEPSADTGELFF.